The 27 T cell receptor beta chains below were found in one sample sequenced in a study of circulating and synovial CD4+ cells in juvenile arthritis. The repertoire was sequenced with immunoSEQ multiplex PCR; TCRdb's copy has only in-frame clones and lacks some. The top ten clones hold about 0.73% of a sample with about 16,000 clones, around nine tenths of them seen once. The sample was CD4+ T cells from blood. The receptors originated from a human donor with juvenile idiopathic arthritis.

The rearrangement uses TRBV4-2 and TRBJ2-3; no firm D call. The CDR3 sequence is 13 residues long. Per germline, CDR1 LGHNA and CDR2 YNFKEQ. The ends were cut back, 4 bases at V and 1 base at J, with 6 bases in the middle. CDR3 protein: CASSPYRTDTQYF. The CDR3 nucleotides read TGTGCCAGCAGCCCCTATCGCACAGATACGCAGTATTTT.

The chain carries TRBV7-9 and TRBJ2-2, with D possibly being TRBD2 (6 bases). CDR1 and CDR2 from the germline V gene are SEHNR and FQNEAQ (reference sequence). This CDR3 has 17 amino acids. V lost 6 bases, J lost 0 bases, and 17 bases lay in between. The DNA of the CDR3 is TGTGCCAGCAGTCGGCCTGGTGCGGGAACGAACACCGGGGAGCTGTTTTTT. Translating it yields CASSRPGAGTNTGELFF. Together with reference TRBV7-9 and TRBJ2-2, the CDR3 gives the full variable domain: DTGVSQNPRHKITKRGQNVTFRCDPISEHNRLYWYRQTLGQGPEFLTYFQNEAQLEKSRLLSDRFSAERPKGSFSTLEIQRTEQGDSAMYLCASSRPGAGTNTGELFFGEGSRLTVL.

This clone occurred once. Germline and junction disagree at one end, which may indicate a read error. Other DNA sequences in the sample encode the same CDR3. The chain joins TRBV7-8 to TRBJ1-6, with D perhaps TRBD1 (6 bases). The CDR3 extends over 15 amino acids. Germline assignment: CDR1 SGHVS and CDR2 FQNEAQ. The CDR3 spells CASSSGQTRNSPLHF. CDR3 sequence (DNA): TGTGCCAGCAGCTCAGGACAGACCCGAAATTCCCCCCTCCACTTT.

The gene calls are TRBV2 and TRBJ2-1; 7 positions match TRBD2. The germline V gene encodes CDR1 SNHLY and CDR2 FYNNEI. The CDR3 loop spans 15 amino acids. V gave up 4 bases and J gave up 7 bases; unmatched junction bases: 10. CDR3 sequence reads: CASSALAGAGNEQFF. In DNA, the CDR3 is TGTGCCAGCAGTGCCTTGGCGGGAGCGGGTAATGAGCAGTTCTTC.

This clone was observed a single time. The CDR3 region is CASRGGRQGPTYF. The CDR3 DNA reads as TGTGCCAGCAGAGGAGGTCGACAGGGACCCACGTACTTC. This rearrangement joins TRBV25-1 to TRBJ2-7; 7 positions match TRBD1. Germline V gene sequence: CDR1 MGHDK, CDR2 SYGVNS. The CDR3 runs to 13 residues. V was pared by 6 bases and J by 12 bases, with 14 bases of the junction left unmatched.

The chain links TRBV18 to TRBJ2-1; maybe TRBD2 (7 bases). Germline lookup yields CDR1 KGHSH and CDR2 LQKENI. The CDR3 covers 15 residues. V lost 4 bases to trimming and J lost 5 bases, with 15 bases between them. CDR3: CASSRGGTTDNEQFF. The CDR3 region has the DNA TGTGCCAGCTCACGGGGGGGCACGACCGACAATGAGCAGTTCTTC.

This CDR3 is CASSDIGLAGTDTQYF. CDR3 nucleotide sequence: TGTGCCAGCAGTGACATCGGACTAGCGGGCACAGATACGCAGTATTTT. The chain links TRBV6-1 to TRBJ2-3; 10 nucleotides match TRBD2. V lost 3 bases to trimming and J lost 1 base; unmatched junction nucleotides: 4. The germline gives CDR1 MNHNS, CDR2 SASEGT. The CDR3 runs to 16 residues.

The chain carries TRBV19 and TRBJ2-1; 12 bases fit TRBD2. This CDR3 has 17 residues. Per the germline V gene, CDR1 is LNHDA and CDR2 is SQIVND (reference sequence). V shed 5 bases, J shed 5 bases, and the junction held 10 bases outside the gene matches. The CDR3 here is CASSHNRLAGEDNEQFF. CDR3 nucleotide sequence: TGTGCCAGTAGTCACAATAGACTAGCGGGGGAGGACAATGAGCAGTTCTTC. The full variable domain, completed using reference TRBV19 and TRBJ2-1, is DGGITQSPKYLFRKEGQNVTLSCEQNLNHDAMYWYRQDPGQGLRLIYYSQIVNDFQKGDIAEGYSVSREKKESFPLTVTSAQKNPTAFYLCASSHNRLAGEDNEQFFGPGTRLTVL.

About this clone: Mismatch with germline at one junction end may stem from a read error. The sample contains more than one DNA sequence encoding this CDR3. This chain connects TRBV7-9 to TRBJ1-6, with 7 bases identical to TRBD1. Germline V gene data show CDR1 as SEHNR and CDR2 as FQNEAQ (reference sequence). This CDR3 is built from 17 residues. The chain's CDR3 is CASSLALRGTANSPLHF. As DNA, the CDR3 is TGTGCCAGCAGCTTAGCCTTAAGGGGGACAGCCAATTCCCCCCTCCACTTT.

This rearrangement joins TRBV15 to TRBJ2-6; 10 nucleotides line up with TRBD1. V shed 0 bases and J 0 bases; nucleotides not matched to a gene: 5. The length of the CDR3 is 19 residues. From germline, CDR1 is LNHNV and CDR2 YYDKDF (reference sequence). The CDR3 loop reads CATSREGGQGRSGANVLTF. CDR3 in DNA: TGTGCCACCAGCAGAGAAGGGGGACAGGGGCGCTCTGGGGCCAACGTCCTGACTTTC.

In DNA, the CDR3 is TGTGCCAGCAGCTCGCAGGATCAGCCCCAGCATTTT. This gives the protein CASSSQDQPQHF. The chain recombines TRBV5-6 with TRBJ1-5; D is unclear. The germline V and J ends were trimmed by 3 bases and 5 bases, with 6 bases remaining between them. Germline V gene sequence: CDR1 SGHDT, CDR2 YYEEEE. The CDR3 covers 12 residues.

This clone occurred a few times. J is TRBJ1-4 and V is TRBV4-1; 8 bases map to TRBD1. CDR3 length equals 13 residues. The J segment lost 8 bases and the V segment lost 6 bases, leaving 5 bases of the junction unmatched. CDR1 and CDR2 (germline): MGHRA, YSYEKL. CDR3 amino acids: CASRDRGREKLFF. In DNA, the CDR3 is TGCGCCAGCAGAGACAGGGGTCGGGAAAAACTGTTTTTT.

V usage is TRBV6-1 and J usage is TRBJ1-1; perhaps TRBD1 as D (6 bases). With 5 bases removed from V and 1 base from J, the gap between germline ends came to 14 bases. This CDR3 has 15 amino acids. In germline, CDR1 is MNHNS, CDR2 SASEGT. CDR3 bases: TGTGCCAGCAGTCTGGGGGCCCTTCAGAACACTGAAGCTTTCTTT. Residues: CASSLGALQNTEAFF.

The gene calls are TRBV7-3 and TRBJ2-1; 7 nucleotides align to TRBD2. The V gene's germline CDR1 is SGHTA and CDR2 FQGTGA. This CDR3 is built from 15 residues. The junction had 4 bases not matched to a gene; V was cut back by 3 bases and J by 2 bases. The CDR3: CASSFTSETYNEQFF. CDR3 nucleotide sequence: TGTGCCAGCAGCTTCACTAGCGAGACCTACAATGAGCAGTTCTTC. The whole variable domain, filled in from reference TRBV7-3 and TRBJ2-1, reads GAGVSQTPSNKVTEKGKYVELRCDPISGHTALYWYRQSLGQGPEFLIYFQGTGAADDSGLPNDRFFAVRPEGSVSTLKIQRTERGDSAVYLCASSFTSETYNEQFFGPGTRLTVL.

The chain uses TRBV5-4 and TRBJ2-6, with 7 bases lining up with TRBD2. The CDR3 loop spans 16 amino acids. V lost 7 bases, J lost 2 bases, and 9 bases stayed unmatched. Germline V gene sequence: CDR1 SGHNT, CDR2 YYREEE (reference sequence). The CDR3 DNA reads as TGTGCCAGCTCCTCGGGGGGTTCGCCTGGGGCCAACGTCCTGACTTTC. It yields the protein CASSSGGSPGANVLTF.

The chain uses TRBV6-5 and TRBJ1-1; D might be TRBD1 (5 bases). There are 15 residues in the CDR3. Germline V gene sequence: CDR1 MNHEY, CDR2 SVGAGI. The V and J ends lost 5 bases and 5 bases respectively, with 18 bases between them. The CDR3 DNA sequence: TGTGCCAGCAGTCGTTACATTTCGGCAGGGACTGAAGCTTTCTTT. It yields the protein CASSRYISAGTEAFF.

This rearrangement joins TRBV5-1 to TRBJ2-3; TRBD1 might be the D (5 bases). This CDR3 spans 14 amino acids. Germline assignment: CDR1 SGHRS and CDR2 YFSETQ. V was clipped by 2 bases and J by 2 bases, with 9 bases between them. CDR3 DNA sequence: TGCGCCAGCAGCTTTAGGGGCGTCACAGATACGCAGTATTTT. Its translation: CASSFRGVTDTQYF.

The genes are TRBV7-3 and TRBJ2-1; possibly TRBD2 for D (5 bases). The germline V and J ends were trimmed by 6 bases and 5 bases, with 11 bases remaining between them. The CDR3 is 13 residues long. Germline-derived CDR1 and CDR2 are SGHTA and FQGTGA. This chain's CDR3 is CASSYSGDNEQFF. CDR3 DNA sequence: TGTGCCAGCAGTTACTCCGGGGACAATGAGCAGTTCTTC.

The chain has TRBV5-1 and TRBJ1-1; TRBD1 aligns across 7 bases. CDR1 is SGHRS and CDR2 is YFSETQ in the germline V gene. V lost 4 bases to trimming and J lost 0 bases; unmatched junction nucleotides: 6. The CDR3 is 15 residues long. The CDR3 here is CASSPGQLMNTEAFF. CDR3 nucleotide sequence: TGCGCCAGCAGCCCGGGACAGCTTATGAACACTGAAGCTTTCTTT.

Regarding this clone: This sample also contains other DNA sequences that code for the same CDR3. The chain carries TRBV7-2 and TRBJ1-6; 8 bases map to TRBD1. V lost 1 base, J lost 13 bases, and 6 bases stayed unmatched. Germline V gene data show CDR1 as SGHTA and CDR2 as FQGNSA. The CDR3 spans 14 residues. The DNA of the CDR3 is TGTGCCAGCAGCTTAGTACAGGGGGGTTCCCCCCTCCACTTT. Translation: CASSLVQGGSPLHF.

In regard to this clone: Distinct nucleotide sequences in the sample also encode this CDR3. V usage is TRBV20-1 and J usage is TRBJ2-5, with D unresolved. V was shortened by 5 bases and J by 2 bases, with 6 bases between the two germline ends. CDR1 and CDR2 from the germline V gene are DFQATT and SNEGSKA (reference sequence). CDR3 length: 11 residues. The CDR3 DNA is TGCAGTGCTCAAACTCAAGAGACCCAGTACTTC. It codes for CSAQTQETQYF.

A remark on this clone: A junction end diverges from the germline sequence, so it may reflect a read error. The CDR3 region has the DNA TGTGCCAGCAACTTAGCGGGAGGGTTTGGGGAGCAGTACTTC. Amino acid sequence: CASNLAGGFGEQYF. This chain joins TRBV11-2 and TRBJ2-7; 11 positions agree with TRBD2. The CDR3 consists of 14 residues. Germline CDR1 SGHAT, CDR2 FQNNGV. Combining the CDR3 with reference TRBV11-2 and TRBJ2-7 gives the whole variable domain EAGVAQSPRYKIIEKRQSVAFWCNPISGHATLYWYQQILGQGPKLLIQFQNNGVVDDSQLPKDRFSAERLKGVDSTLKIQPAKLEDSAVYLCASNLAGGFGEQYFGPGTRLTVT.

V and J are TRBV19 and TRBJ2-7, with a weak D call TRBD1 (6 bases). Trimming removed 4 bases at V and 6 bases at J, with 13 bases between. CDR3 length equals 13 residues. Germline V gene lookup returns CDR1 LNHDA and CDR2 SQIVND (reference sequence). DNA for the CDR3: TGTGCCAGTAGTAACTCCCTAGGGGGCGAGCAGTACTTC. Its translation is CASSNSLGGEQYF.

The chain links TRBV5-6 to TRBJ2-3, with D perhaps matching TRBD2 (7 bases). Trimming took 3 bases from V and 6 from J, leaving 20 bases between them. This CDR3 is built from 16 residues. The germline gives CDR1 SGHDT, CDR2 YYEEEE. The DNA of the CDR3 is TGTGCCAGCAGCTCAAAGGGGGGGGGTGAGCTGGATACGCAGTATTTT. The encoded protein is CASSSKGGGELDTQYF. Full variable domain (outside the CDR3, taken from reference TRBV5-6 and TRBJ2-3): DAGVTQSPTHLIKTRGQQVTLRCSPKSGHDTVSWYQQALGQGPQFIFQYYEEEERQRGNFPDRFSGHQFPNYSSELNVNALLLGDSALYLCASSSKGGGELDTQYFGPGTRLTVL.

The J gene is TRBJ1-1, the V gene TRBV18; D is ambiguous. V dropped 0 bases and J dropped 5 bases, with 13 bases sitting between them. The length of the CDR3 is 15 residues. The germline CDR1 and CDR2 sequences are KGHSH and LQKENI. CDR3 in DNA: TGTGCCAGCTCACCACCGGCAGGTAGTAGGACTGAAGCTTTCTTT. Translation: CASSPPAGSRTEAFF.

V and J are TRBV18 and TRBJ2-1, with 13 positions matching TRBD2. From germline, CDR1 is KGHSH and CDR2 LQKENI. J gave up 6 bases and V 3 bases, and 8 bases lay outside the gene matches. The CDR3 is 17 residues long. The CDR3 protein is CASSPPGLAGAPNEQFF. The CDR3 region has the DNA TGTGCCAGCTCACCGCCCGGACTAGCGGGGGCCCCCAATGAGCAGTTCTTC. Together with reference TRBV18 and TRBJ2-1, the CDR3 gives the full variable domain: NAGVMQNPRHLVRRRGQEARLRCSPMKGHSHVYWYRQLPEEGLKFMVYLQKENIIDESGMPKERFSAEFPKEGPSILRIQQVVRGDSAAYFCASSPPGLAGAPNEQFFGPGTRLTVL.

Written as DNA, the CDR3 is TGCGCCAGCAGCTCGGGACAGCGTATGAACACTGAAGCTTTCTTT. This sequence encodes CASSSGQRMNTEAFF. The rearrangement uses TRBV5-1 and TRBJ1-1, with 7 bases aligning to TRBD1. This CDR3 spans 15 amino acids. Germline-derived CDR1 and CDR2 are SGHRS and YFSETQ. Germline trimming cut 3 bases from V and 0 bases from J; bases unmatched to any gene: 5.